A single T cell receptor beta chain is shown here with its context. Its antigen is undetermined. The sample belongs to a study of T cell responses to AZD1222 COVID-19 vaccine. Study-wide results and caveats: Among the donors, most were white British and more were female, and clonal diversity was possibly underestimated. Spike-specific TCR depth and breadth grew after two AZD1222 doses.

TCRdb's table, derived via immunoSEQ multiplex PCR, lists solely in-frame clones and lacks some. The repertoire has approximately 150,000 clones, roughly 90% of them found once; the top ten carry under 2%. The ends were cut back, 5 bases at V and 4 bases at J, with 21 bases in the middle. CDR1 is MNHEY, CDR2 SVGEGT, per germline. This CDR3 contains 18 residues. The sequencing here drew on peripheral blood, taken 28 days after the second AZD1222 dose. The receptor was isolated from an adult who received the AZD1222 COVID-19 vaccine. This chain links TRBV6-2 or TRBV6-3 with TRBJ2-6; possible D gene TRBD1, 6 bases. The CDR3 nucleotides read TGTGCCAGCAGTCCCCTACCGGCAGGGGCTGGCGGGGCCAACGTCCTGACTTTC. Its translation: CASSPLPAGAGGANVLTF.